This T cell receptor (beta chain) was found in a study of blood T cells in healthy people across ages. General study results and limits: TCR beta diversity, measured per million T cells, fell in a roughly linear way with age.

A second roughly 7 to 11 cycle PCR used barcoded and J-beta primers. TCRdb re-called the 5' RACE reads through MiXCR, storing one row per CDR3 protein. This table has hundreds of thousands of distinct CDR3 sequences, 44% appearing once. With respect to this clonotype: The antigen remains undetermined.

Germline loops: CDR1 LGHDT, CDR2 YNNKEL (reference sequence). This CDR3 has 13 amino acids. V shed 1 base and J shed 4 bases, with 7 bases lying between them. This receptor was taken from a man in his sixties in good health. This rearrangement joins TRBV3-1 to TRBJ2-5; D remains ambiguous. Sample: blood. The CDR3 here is CASSQGPVETQYF. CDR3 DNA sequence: TGTGCCAGCAGCCAAGGGCCAGTAGAGACCCAGTACTTC.